The 2 T cell receptor beta chains below all came from one sample that was sequenced in a study of cytomegalovirus exposure and HLA in healthy donors. Primers included in the PCR were 60 Vbeta and 13 Jbeta primers. Assay used: immunoSEQ multiplex PCR; TCRdb lists only in-frame clones, some missing. This repertoire shows about 120,000 clones, about 80% found once; its top ten account for around 12%. The sequenced sample was PBMCs. Receptors originate from a woman in her forties in good health and CMV-seropositive.

The chain couples TRBV15 to TRBJ1-6; the D gene is possibly TRBD1 (5 bases). Trimming left V 0 bases short and J 7 bases short, with 7 bases between. Germline assignment: CDR1 LNHNV and CDR2 YYDKDF (reference sequence). The CDR3 sequence is 14 residues long. CDR3 sequence: CATSRDAGNSPLHF. In DNA form, the CDR3 reads TGTGCCACCAGCAGAGATGCAGGGAATTCACCCCTCCACTTT.

The J gene is TRBJ1-1, the V gene TRBV6-1; unclear D gene. Between the trimmed V and J ends, which lost 4 bases and 7 bases, there was a span of 7 bases. This CDR3 region has 11 residues. Germline CDR1 MNHNS, CDR2 SASEGT. CDR3 bases: TGTGCCAGCAGTGTCGAGCATGAAGCTTTCTTT. It is translated as CASSVEHEAFF.